This TCR beta chain was profiled in a study of OX40 agonist ivuxolimab in advanced cancers. Background on the study: Ivuxolimab was delivered to patients intravenously every 2 weeks at doses spanning 0.01 to 10 mg/kg. Patients were about 83% male with ages roughly 23 to 85, mean around 58. Study-wide points: Patients who responded partially at 0.1-3.0 mg/kg showed clonal expansion ranking among the lowest. The CD4+ and CD8+ T cells in the blood had expanded clonally by week 6 at 0.1 to 3.0 mg/kg.

The germline V and J ends were trimmed by 3 bases and 0 bases, with 6 bases remaining between them. The CDR3 is made up of 13 amino acids. Germline assignment: CDR1 SEHNR and CDR2 FQNEAQ (reference sequence). TCRdb's copy holds only in-frame clones and misses some; the assay was immunoSEQ multiplex PCR. The table has about 54,000 clones, 80% to 95% seen once. Comment on this clone: The antigen remains unidentified.

This chain uses TRBV7-9 with TRBJ2-7, with D unresolved. The material sequenced was CD4+ or CD8+ T cells sorted from blood, taken in a trial of the OX40 agonist ivuxolimab. The source of this sequence is an adult with an advanced solid tumor such as melanoma, head and neck, liver or kidney cancer. DNA of the CDR3: TGTGCCAGCAGCTTCAAGGGCTCCTACGAGCAGTACTTC. This encodes CASSFKGSYEQYF.